This TCR beta chain originates from a study of Ad26.COV2.S vaccination and SARS-CoV-2 variants. Specified treatment: roughly 20 received Ad26.COV2.S at low or high dose, single or two shots; several received placebo; per-sample allocation not given. Samples were taken on day 63 after the first vaccine or placebo injection. V lost 0 bases, J lost 3 bases, and 16 bases lay in between. The CDR3 sequence is 16 residues long. Germline values: CDR1 SGHKS, CDR2 YYEKEE (reference sequence). The table came from immunoSEQ multiplex PCR; TCRdb's copy has only in-frame clones and leaves some out. The table records some 300,000 clones, roughly 80% of them present only once.

Specimen: peripheral blood, collected in a trial of Ad26.COV2.S vaccine versus placebo. This chain joins TRBV5-5 and TRBJ2-7; perhaps TRBD2 as D (5 bases). The source is a person aged 18-60 years who received the Ad26.COV2.S COVID-19 vaccine or a placebo. The CDR3 loop reads CASSLAPQGSLYEQYF. CDR3 bases: TGTGCCAGCAGCTTGGCCCCCCAAGGGAGTCTCTACGAGCAGTACTTC.